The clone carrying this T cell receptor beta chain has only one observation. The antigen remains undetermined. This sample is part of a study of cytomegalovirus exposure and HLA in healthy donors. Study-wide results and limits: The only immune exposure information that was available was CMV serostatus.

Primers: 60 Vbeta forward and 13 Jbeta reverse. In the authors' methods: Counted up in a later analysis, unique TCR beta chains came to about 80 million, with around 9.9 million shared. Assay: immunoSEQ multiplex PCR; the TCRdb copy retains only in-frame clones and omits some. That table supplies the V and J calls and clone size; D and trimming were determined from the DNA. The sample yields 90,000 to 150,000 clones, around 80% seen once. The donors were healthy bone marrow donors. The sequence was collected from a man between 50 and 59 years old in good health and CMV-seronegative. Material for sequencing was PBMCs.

The CDR3 nucleotides read TGTGCCAGCATCGGCGGGGCTAGCTCCTACAATGAGCAGTTCTTC. It encodes CASIGGASSYNEQFF. This chain links TRBV7-9 with TRBJ2-1; D possibly corresponds to TRBD2 (6 bases). CDR1 SEHNR and CDR2 FQNEAQ come from the germline V gene (reference sequence). There are 15 residues in the CDR3. V lost 7 bases and J lost 0, with 13 bases in between.